These 24 T cell receptor beta chains originate from one sample sequenced in a study of CD8 T cells in ankylosing spondylitis. TCRdb passed the 5' RACE reads through MiXCR, listing each CDR3 protein once. The sample lists about 340,000 distinct CDR3 sequences; roughly 14% were seen once. Sequenced material: blood, either unsorted or a sorted T cell fraction (not recorded which). These receptors all come from a male donor with ankylosing spondylitis or in good health (not recorded which).

This clonotype occurred a few times. The chain links TRBV5-1 to TRBJ2-7, with TRBD2 identical over 9 bases. CDR1 and CDR2 from the germline V gene are SGHRS and YFSETQ. After removal of 6 bases from V and 1 base from J, the junction contained 8 bases not matched to a gene. The CDR3 totals 15 residues. In DNA, the CDR3 is TGCGCCAGCACTGGGGATAGCGGGAGATCCTACGAGCAGTACTTC. It is translated as CASTGDSGRSYEQYF.

The chain combines TRBV2 with TRBJ2-7; D might be TRBD2 (6 bases). Per germline, CDR1 SNHLY and CDR2 FYNNEI. The CDR3 totals 14 residues. The germline V and J ends were trimmed by 1 base and 7 bases, with 14 bases remaining between them. CDR3 amino acids: CASSEVVGGGEQYF. CDR3 in DNA: TGTGCCAGCAGTGAAGTTGTGGGAGGCGGAGAGCAGTACTTC. The full variable domain, its missing parts supplied by reference TRBV2 and TRBJ2-7, is EPEVTQTPSHQVTQMGQEVILRCVPISNHLYFYWYRQILGQKVEFLVSFYNNEISEKSEIFDDQFSVERPDGSNFTLKIRSTKLEDSAMYFCASSEVVGGGEQYFGPGTRLTVT.

The chain carries TRBV20-1 and TRBJ1-2; the D gene is possibly TRBD1 (6 bases). The V gene's germline CDR1 is DFQATT and CDR2 SNEGSKA (reference sequence). This CDR3 contains 14 residues. The germline V and J ends were trimmed by 6 bases and 2 bases, with 16 bases remaining between them. This chain's CDR3 is CSARGVGSNYGYTF. CDR3 DNA sequence: TGCAGTGCGAGGGGGGTGGGATCCAACTATGGCTACACCTTC.

The sample holds a few counts of this clonotype. This chain joins TRBV20-1 and TRBJ2-7, with 13 bases fitting TRBD2. V dropped 5 bases and J dropped 5; count of bases not matched to a gene: 12. The CDR3 extends over 16 amino acids. CDR1 DFQATT and CDR2 SNEGSKA come from the germline V gene (reference sequence). In nucleotides, the CDR3 is TGCAGTGCTGCCAGAGGGTTGGGACTAGCGGGGAACGAGCAGTACTTC. This codes for CSAARGLGLAGNEQYF.

The V and J genes are TRBV25-1 and TRBJ1-5, with D maybe TRBD1 (5 bases). This CDR3 is built from 18 residues. CDR1 MGHDK and CDR2 SYGVNS come from the germline V gene. The V end lost 0 bases, the J end lost 6 bases, and 21 bases lay between the germline ends. CDR3 bases: TGTGCCAGCAGTGAATATAGGGCCGTTGGGGGATCCTGTCAGCCCCAGCATTTT. It yields the protein CASSEYRAVGGSCQPQHF.

This clonotype was detected a few times. This chain connects TRBV28 to TRBJ2-5, with TRBD2 matching over 9 bases. The CDR3 loop spans 13 amino acids. V was clipped by 8 bases and J by 5 bases; unmatched bases: 6. Germline assignment: CDR1 MDHEN and CDR2 SYDVKM. This CDR3 is CASLLAGLETQYF. The CDR3 DNA sequence: TGTGCCAGCCTTCTAGCGGGACTGGAGACCCAGTACTTC.

The J gene is TRBJ2-2, the V gene TRBV7-8; no clear D gene. V was clipped by 1 base and J by 0 bases, with 6 bases between them. Germline V lookup: CDR1 SGHVS, CDR2 FQNEAQ. This CDR3 region has 15 residues. The CDR3 sequence: CASSLVVTNTGELFF. Written as DNA, the CDR3 is TGTGCCAGCAGCTTAGTGGTAACGAACACCGGGGAGCTGTTTTTT.

The chain uses TRBV4-1 and TRBJ1-1; D uncertain. Germline V gene sequence: CDR1 MGHRA, CDR2 YSYEKL. With 0 bases removed from V and 5 bases from J, the gap between germline ends came to 16 bases. The CDR3 has 16 amino acids. The CDR3 DNA follows: TGCGCCAGCAGCCAAGAGCAGGCGACCCAGAGGACTGAAGCTTTCTTT. It specifies CASSQEQATQRTEAFF.

J is TRBJ1-2 and V is TRBV20-1; TRBD1 might be the D (5 bases). Trimming took 4 bases from V and 8 from J, leaving 23 bases between them. The CDR3 consists of 15 residues. Per the germline V gene, CDR1 is DFQATT and CDR2 is SNEGSKA (reference sequence). The chain's CDR3 is CSAIPPLGEREGYTF. Here the CDR3 DNA reads TGCAGTGCTATTCCCCCGTTGGGGGAGAGGGAGGGCTACACCTTC.

CDR3 region: CASSQSSGRALYNEQFF. Here the CDR3 DNA reads TGTGCCAGCAGCCAAAGTAGCGGGAGGGCCCTCTACAATGAGCAGTTCTTC. The chain uses TRBV7-9 and TRBJ2-1; TRBD2 aligns across 11 bases. The length of the CDR3 is 17 residues. The germline V gene has CDR1 SEHNR and CDR2 FQNEAQ (reference sequence). V was clipped by 5 bases and J by 3 bases; unmatched bases: 9.

CDR3 loop: CSARGQGNRETQYF. DNA for the CDR3: TGCAGTGCTAGAGGACAGGGGAATAGGGAGACCCAGTACTTC. The rearrangement uses TRBV20-1 and TRBJ2-5; 8 positions match TRBD1. CDR1 is DFQATT and CDR2 is SNEGSKA in the germline V gene (reference sequence). CDR3 size: 14 residues. Trimming cost V 1 base and J 5 bases; bases outside gene matches: 6.

The gene calls are TRBV5-1 and TRBJ2-1; weak D call: TRBD1 (6 bases). The CDR3 sequence is 15 residues long. V was clipped by 2 bases and J by 2 bases, with 11 bases between them. The germline V gene has CDR1 SGHRS and CDR2 YFSETQ. CDR3 DNA: TGCGCCAGCAGCTTTCAGGGGTCCACCTACAATGAGCAGTTCTTC. Translation gives CASSFQGSTYNEQFF.

The V call is TRBV24-1, the J call TRBJ2-7; perhaps D is TRBD1 or TRBD2 (5 bases each). Trimming cost V 3 bases and J 4 bases, with 18 bases left between them. Per germline, CDR1 KGHDR and CDR2 SFDVKD. The CDR3 has 16 residues. The CDR3, as DNA: TGTGCCACCAGTGATCCGGGACGCACCGGAGGATACGAGCAGTACTTC. It is translated as CATSDPGRTGGYEQYF.

This clonotype has more than one count but fewer than ten. CDR3 residues: CASSVRWGENTIYF. DNA for the CDR3: TGTGCCAGCAGCGTCAGGTGGGGGGAAAACACCATATATTTT. The chain is built from TRBV9 and TRBJ1-3; D perhaps matches TRBD1 (5 bases). Germline V gene lookup returns CDR1 SGDLS and CDR2 YYNGEE. This CDR3 has 14 residues. V lost 2 bases and J 6 bases, leaving 12 bases between the germline ends.

V gene TRBV5-4 combines with J gene TRBJ2-3; D is ambiguous. CDR1 and CDR2 from the germline V gene are SGHNT and YYREEE (reference sequence). The CDR3 has 16 amino acids. The V end was cut by 0 bases, the J end by 4 bases, with 15 bases between. Here the CDR3 DNA reads TGTGCCAGCAGCTTGGCCAAGGGTAGTATCGCAGATACGCAGTATTTT. It yields the protein CASSLAKGSIADTQYF.

This sequence joins TRBV15 and TRBJ1-2, with 7 positions matching TRBD1. The germline V gene has CDR1 LNHNV and CDR2 YYDKDF (reference sequence). The CDR3 extends over 14 amino acids. V dropped 2 bases and J dropped 8; count of bases not matched to a gene: 8. The CDR3 protein is CATSRRTTGEGYTF. Here the CDR3 DNA reads TGTGCCACCAGCAGAAGAACCACAGGGGAAGGCTACACCTTC.

The chain recombines TRBV3-1 with TRBJ2-5; 10 positions agree with TRBD2. Germline assignment: CDR1 LGHDT and CDR2 YNNKEL (reference sequence). This CDR3 contains 16 residues. The V and J ends lost 0 bases and 0 bases, in that order; junction bases with no gene match: 1. CDR3: CASSQELAGYQETQYF. CDR3 in DNA: TGTGCCAGCAGCCAAGAACTAGCGGGGTACCAAGAGACCCAGTACTTC.

V and J are TRBV12-3 or TRBV12-4 and TRBJ1-2; 7 nucleotides line up with TRBD1. This CDR3 is 16 amino acids long. The V gene end was trimmed by 1 base and the J gene end by 5 bases; junction bases not matched to a gene: 10. CDR3 sequence: CASSLVGGSFTYGYTF. The CDR3 DNA sequence: TGTGCCAGCAGTTTAGTAGGGGGCAGTTTTACATATGGCTACACCTTC.

This clonotype came up a few times. The J gene is TRBJ1-5, the V gene TRBV5-6, with D uncertain. V lost 2 bases and J 2 bases, leaving 11 bases between the germline ends. From germline, CDR1 is SGHDT and CDR2 YYEEEE. This CDR3 contains 15 residues. DNA of the CDR3: TGTGCCAGCAGCTTATATAGGGCAGGCAATCAGCCCCAGCATTTT. Its translation: CASSLYRAGNQPQHF.

This clonotype was seen a few times. The V and J genes are TRBV3-1 and TRBJ1-1; no firm D call. CDR1 and CDR2 from the germline V gene are LGHDT and YNNKEL (reference sequence). This CDR3 is built from 15 residues. V was cut by 0 bases and J by 0 bases, with 8 bases left in between. CDR3: CASSQDGRVNTEAFF. The CDR3 DNA reads TGTGCCAGCAGCCAAGATGGGAGGGTGAACACTGAAGCTTTCTTT. The full variable domain, in which reference TRBV3-1 and TRBJ1-1 provide the parts outside the CDR3, is DTAVSQTPKYLVTQMGNDKSIKCEQNLGHDTMYWYKQDSKKFLKIMFSYNNKELIINETVPNRFSPKSPDKAHLNLHINSLELGDSAVYFCASSQDGRVNTEAFFGQGTRLTVV.

This clonotype has just a few counts. The V gene is TRBV3-1, the J gene TRBJ2-5; 13 bases are shared with TRBD2. Unmatched junction bases numbered 4, after V lost 4 bases and J lost 2 bases. Germline V gives CDR1 LGHDT, CDR2 YNNKEL (reference sequence). The CDR3 has 16 amino acids. Written as DNA, the CDR3 is TGTGCCAGCAGCCCCGTGGGACTAGCGGGACAAGAGACCCAGTACTTC. Encoded protein: CASSPVGLAGQETQYF.

The chain has TRBV21-1 and TRBJ2-7; the tabulated D call, TRBD1, remains unverified against the DNA. TRBV21-1 is given as a pseudogene. CDR3 size: 14 residues. The CDR3 region is CASSLTPGYYEQYF. CDR3 DNA sequence: TGTGCCAGCAGCCTTACGCCAGGGTACTACGAGCAGTACTTC.

This clonotype was seen ten or more times. The CDR3 protein is CASSYRSNTEAFF. In DNA, the CDR3 is TGTGCCAGCAGTTACAGGAGTAACACTGAAGCTTTCTTT. The V gene is TRBV6-6, the J gene TRBJ1-1; D uncertain. Germline CDR1 and CDR2: MNHNY and SVGAGI (reference sequence). This CDR3 spans 13 amino acids. V lost 2 bases and J 2 bases, leaving 6 bases between the germline ends.

The chain is built from TRBV29-1 and TRBJ1-4; 9 bases line up with TRBD1. The germline V gene encodes CDR1 SQVTM and CDR2 ANQGSEA. Trimming cost V 6 bases and J 8 bases; bases outside gene matches: 16. The CDR3 spans 16 residues. CDR3 loop: CSVGPTWGTGNEKLFF. The CDR3 DNA reads as TGCAGCGTGGGGCCAACCTGGGGGACAGGGAACGAAAAACTGTTTTTT. Full variable domain (missing parts from reference TRBV29-1 and TRBJ1-4): SAVISQKPSRDICQRGTSLTIQCQVDSQVTMMFWYRQQPGQSLTLIATANQGSEATYESGFVIDKFPISRPNLTFSTLTVSNMSPEDSSIYLCSVGPTWGTGNEKLFFGSGTQLSVL.